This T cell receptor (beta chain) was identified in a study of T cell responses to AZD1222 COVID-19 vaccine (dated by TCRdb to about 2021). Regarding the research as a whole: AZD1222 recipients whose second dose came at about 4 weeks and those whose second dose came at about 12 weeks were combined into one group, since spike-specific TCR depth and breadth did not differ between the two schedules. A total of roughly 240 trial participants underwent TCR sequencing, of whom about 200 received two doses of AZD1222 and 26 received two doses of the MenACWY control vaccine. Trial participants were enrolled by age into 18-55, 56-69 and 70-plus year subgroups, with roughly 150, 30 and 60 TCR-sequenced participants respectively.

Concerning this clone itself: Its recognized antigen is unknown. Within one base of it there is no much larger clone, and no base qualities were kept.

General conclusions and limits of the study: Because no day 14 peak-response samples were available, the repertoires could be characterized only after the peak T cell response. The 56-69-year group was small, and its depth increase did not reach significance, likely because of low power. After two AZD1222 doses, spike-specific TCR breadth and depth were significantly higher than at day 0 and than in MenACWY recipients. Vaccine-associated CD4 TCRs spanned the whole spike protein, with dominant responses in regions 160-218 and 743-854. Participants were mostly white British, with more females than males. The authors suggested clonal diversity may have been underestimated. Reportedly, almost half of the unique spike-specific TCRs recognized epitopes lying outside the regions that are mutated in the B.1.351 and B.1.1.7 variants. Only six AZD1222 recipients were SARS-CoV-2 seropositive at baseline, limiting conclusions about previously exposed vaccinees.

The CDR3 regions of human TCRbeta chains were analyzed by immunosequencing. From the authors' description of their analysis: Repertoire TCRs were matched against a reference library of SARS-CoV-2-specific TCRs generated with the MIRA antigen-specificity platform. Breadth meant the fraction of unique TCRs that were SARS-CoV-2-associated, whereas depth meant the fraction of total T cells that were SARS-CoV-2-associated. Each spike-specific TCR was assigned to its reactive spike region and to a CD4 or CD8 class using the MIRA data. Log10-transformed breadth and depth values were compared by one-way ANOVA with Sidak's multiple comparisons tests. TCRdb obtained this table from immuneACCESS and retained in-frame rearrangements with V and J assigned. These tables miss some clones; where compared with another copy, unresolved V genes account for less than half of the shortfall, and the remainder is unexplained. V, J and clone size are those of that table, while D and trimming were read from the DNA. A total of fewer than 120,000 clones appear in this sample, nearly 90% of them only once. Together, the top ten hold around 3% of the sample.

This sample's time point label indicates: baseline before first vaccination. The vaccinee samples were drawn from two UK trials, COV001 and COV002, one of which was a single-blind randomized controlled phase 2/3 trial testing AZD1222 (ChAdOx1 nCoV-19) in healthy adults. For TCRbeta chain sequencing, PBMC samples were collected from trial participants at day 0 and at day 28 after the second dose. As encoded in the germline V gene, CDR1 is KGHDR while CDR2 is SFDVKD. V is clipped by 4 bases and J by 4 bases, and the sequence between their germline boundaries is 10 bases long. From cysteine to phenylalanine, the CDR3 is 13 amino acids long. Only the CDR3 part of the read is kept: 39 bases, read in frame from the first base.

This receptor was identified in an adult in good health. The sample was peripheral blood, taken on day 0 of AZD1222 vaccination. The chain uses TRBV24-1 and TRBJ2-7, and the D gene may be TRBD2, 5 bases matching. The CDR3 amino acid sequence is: CATSEAGFYEQYF. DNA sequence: TGTGCCACCAGTGAGGCGGGTTTTTACGAGCAGTACTTC.